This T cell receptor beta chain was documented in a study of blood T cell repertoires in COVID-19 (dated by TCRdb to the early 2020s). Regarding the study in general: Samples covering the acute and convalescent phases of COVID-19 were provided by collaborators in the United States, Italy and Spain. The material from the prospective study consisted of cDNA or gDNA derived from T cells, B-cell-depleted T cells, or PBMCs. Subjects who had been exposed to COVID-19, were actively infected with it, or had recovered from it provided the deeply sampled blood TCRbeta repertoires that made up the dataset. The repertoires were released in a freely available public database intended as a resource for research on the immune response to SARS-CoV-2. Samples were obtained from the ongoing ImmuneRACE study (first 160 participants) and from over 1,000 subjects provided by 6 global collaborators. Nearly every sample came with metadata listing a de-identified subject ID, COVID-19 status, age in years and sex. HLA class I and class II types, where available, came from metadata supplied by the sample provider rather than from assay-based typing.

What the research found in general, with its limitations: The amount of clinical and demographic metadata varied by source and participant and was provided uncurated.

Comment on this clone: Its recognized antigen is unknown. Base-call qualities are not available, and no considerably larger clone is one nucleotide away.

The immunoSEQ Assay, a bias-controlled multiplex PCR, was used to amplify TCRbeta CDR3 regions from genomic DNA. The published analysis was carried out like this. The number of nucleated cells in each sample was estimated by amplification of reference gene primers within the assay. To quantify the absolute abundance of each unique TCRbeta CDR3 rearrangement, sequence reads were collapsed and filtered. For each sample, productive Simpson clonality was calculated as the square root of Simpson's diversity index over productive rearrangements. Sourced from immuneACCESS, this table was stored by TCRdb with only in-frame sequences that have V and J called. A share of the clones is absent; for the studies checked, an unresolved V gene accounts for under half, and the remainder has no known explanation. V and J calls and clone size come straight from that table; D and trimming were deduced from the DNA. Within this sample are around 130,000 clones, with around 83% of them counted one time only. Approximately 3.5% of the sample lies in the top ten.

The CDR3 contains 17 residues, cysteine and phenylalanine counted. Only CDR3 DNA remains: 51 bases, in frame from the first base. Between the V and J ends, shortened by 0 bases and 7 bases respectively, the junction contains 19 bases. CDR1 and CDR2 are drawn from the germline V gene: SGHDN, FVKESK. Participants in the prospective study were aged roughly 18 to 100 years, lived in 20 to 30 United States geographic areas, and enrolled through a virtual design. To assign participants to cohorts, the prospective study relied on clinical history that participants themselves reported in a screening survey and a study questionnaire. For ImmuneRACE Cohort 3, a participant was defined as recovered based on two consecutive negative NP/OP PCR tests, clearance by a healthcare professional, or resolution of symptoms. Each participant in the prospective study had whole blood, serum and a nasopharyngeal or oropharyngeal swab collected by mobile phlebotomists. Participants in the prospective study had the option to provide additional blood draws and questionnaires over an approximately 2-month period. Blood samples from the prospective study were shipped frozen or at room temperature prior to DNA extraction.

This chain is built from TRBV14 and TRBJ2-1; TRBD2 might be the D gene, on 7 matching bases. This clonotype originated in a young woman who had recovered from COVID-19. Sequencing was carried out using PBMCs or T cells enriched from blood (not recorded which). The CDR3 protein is CASSQDPRRGAINEQFF. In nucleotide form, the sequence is TGTGCCAGCAGCCAAGACCCACGCCGGGGGGCTATTAATGAGCAGTTCTTC.